Presented here are 7 T cell receptor beta chains from one specimen sequenced in a study of cytomegalovirus exposure and HLA in healthy donors. The PCR made use of 60 Vbeta and 13 Jbeta primers. Sequenced by immunoSEQ multiplex PCR; TCRdb stores in-frame clones only, minus some. The sample records approximately 79,000 clones, 60% to 85% being singletons. Sequencing was carried out using PBMCs. The receptors stem from a male donor in good health and CMV-seropositive.

This clone was recorded once. This sequence joins TRBV27 and TRBJ1-5; the match to TRBD1 covers 8 bases. Germline loops: CDR1 MNHEY, CDR2 SMNVEV (reference sequence). V shed 6 bases and J 5 bases; nucleotides not matched to a gene: 9. This CDR3 contains 15 residues. The CDR3 spells CASRGAGGSHQPQHF. Here the CDR3 DNA reads TGTGCCAGCAGGGGGGCAGGGGGCTCCCATCAGCCCCAGCATTTT.

The rearrangement uses TRBV23-1 and TRBJ2-1, with 10 bases matching TRBD2. TRBV23-1 carries the ORF label, with uncertain function. The CDR3 contains 13 residues. V lost 2 bases, J lost 14 bases, and 6 bases stayed unmatched. The CDR3 DNA is TGCGCCAGCAGTCAAAACCCCGGACTAGCGGAGTTCTTC. Translating it yields CASSQNPGLAEFF.

The chain joins TRBV27 to TRBJ1-2, with 7 nucleotides matching TRBD1. The ends lost 5 bases at V and 8 bases at J; junction bases unmatched: 11. From germline, CDR1 is MNHEY and CDR2 SMNVEV (reference sequence). The CDR3 sequence is 14 residues long. CDR3 in DNA: TGTGCCAGCAGTCCAGAACCCGACAGGGCGGGCTACACCTTC. Translated: CASSPEPDRAGYTF.

The chain combines TRBV6-5 with TRBJ2-5, with TRBD2 as a possible D gene (6 bases). The J call may be mistaken, given a closer DNA end match to TRBJ2-7. Germline V lookup: CDR1 MNHEY, CDR2 SVGAGI. The CDR3 totals 16 residues. CDR3 in DNA: TGTGCCAGCAGTTACGGCCGTGGGGGGTACTCCTACGAGCAGTACTTC. It codes for CASSYGRGGYSYEQYF.

The chain uses TRBV19 and TRBJ2-5, with D possibly being TRBD1 (7 bases). This CDR3 is built from 17 residues. V was shortened by 3 bases and J by 5 bases, with 22 bases between the two germline ends. In germline, CDR1 is LNHDA, CDR2 SQIVND (reference sequence). CDR3 sequence reads: CASSMGGAGGLEETQYF. For the CDR3, the DNA is TGTGCCAGTAGTATGGGTGGGGCAGGGGGGTTGGAGGAGACCCAGTACTTC. The whole variable domain, remainder taken from reference TRBV19 and TRBJ2-5, is DGGITQSPKYLFRKEGQNVTLSCEQNLNHDAMYWYRQDPGQGLRLIYYSQIVNDFQKGDIAEGYSVSREKKESFPLTVTSAQKNPTAFYLCASSMGGAGGLEETQYFGPGTRLLVL.

V usage is TRBV6-6 and J usage is TRBJ1-1, with D uncertain. V lost 2 bases and J 7 bases, leaving 14 bases between the germline ends. In germline, CDR1 is MNHNY, CDR2 SVGAGI (reference sequence). The length of the CDR3 is 14 residues. The CDR3: CASSYPEGGFEAFF. The CDR3, as DNA: TGTGCCAGCAGTTACCCAGAGGGTGGGTTTGAAGCTTTCTTT.

The chain has TRBV4-1 and TRBJ2-7; the D is unclear. Germline CDR1 reads MGHRA; CDR2 reads YSYEKL. The length of the CDR3 is 14 residues. Trimming cost V 2 bases and J 6 bases, with 14 bases left between them. In DNA form, the CDR3 reads TGCGCCAGCAGCCAAATTTTACAGAGTCGCGAGCAGTACTTC. This gives the protein CASSQILQSREQYF.